Given below is one T cell receptor beta chain in context. Its antigen is still unknown. This record belongs to a study of read filtering for tumor transcriptome and immune sequencing. The library was built from 400 to 500 ng RNA with molecular barcoded adaptors for alpha/delta and beta/gamma chains. TCRdb re-called the reads with MiXCR, one entry per CDR3 protein. The sample yields fewer than 150,000 distinct CDR3 sequences, roughly 13% seen once. Looked up from germline, CDR1 is MDHEN and CDR2 is SYDVKM. The V end lost 4 bases, the J end lost 2 bases, and 11 bases lay between the germline ends. The CDR3 loop spans 14 amino acids. General observations from the study: Dropping single-read clonotypes raised IR-seq and RNA-seq shared-clonotype correlation. RNA-seq captured clonotypes less deeply and reliably than IR-seq.

The receptor was isolated from a donor over 35 with multiple myeloma. This rearrangement joins TRBV28 to TRBJ2-5; D is possibly TRBD2 (5 bases). Specimen: a population of CD138-negative cells sorted from bone marrow. CDR3 in amino acids: CASSSLAAQETQYF. The DNA for the CDR3 is TGTGCCAGCAGTTCCCTAGCTGCTCAAGAGACCCAGTACTTC.